The 9 T cell receptor beta chains below all came from one sample that was sequenced in a study of Graves' ophthalmopathy and Graves' hyperthyroidism. For repertoire sequencing, the TCR beta CDR3 regions were amplified from RNA transcripts. First-round RT-PCR employed HTBI primers, with a second-round multiplex PCR after it. TCRdb itself ran the multiplex PCR reads through MiXCR, one entry per CDR3 protein. The data hold 500,000 to 700,000 distinct CDR3 sequences, with about 40% observed a single time. Sequences were obtained from peripheral blood or thyroid tissue (not recorded which). These receptors were taken from an adult man with Graves' hyperthyroidism.

The table lists this clonotype with many counts. The J gene is TRBJ1-1, the V gene TRBV2, with a weak D call TRBD1 (6 bases). The germline CDR1 and CDR2 sequences are SNHLY and FYNNEI. This CDR3 region has 14 residues. Trimming removed 8 bases from V and 6 bases from J, with 19 bases in between. The CDR3 DNA reads as TGTGCCAGCTTCCAAAACCGGGGGGCGGCTGAAGCTTTCTTT. Translated: CASFQNRGAAEAFF.

This chain uses TRBV25-1 with TRBJ2-7; 9 nucleotides align to TRBD2. The better agreement between TRBJ2-1 and the DNA end casts doubt on the J call. CDR1 and CDR2 from the germline V gene are MGHDK and SYGVNS. The CDR3 is 15 amino acids. CDR3 protein: CASSLRAGGNNEQFF. In nucleotides, the CDR3 is TGTGCCAGCAGTTTGCGGGCGGGGGGGAACAATGAGCAGTTCTTC.

This clonotype came up a few times. The V and J genes are TRBV7-3 and TRBJ1-6, with D possibly matching TRBD1 (5 bases). Trimming took 5 bases from V and 13 from J, leaving 18 bases between them. Looked up from germline, CDR1 is SGHTA and CDR2 is FQGTGA. The CDR3 is made up of 14 amino acids. The CDR3 DNA sequence: TGTGCCAGCAGCCTCCGTAGCGGGGGTTCTCCCCTCCACTTT. As protein: CASSLRSGGSPLHF.

This clonotype was observed many times. This chain connects TRBV20-1 to TRBJ2-7; maybe TRBD2 (6 bases). Per the germline V gene, CDR1 is DFQATT and CDR2 is SNEGSKA (reference sequence). V gave up 5 bases and J gave up 4 bases, with 21 bases separating them. This CDR3 is 15 amino acids long. The CDR3 protein is CSAYKREQAQYEQYF. CDR3 nucleotide sequence: TGCAGTGCTTACAAACGGGAGCAGGCGCAGTACGAGCAGTACTTC.

This clonotype was seen a single time. The gene calls are TRBV7-9 and TRBJ1-4; a possible D gene is TRBD1 (5 bases). The CDR3 is made up of 15 amino acids. Germline V gene lookup returns CDR1 SEHNR and CDR2 FQNEAQ (reference sequence). V was clipped by 2 bases and J by 7 bases, with 14 bases between them. CDR3 sequence (DNA): TGTGCCAGCAGCTTAAAAGACAGCCCTGGTGAAAAACTGTTTTTT. The encoded protein is CASSLKDSPGEKLFF.

This clonotype was detected ten times or more. The chain uses TRBV7-9 and TRBJ2-5; 9 nucleotides match TRBD2. In germline, CDR1 is SEHNR, CDR2 FQNEAQ (reference sequence). The V and J ends lost 5 bases and 5 bases, in that order; junction bases with no gene match: 9. The CDR3 runs to 15 residues. This CDR3 reads CASSTSGGLEETQYF. The DNA of the CDR3 is TGTGCCAGCAGCACCAGCGGGGGGCTCGAGGAGACCCAGTACTTC.

This clonotype was counted at least ten times. The chain recombines TRBV6-5 with TRBJ1-5; 7 nucleotides line up with TRBD1. J gave up 6 bases and V 6 bases, and 11 bases lay outside the gene matches. The CDR3 totals 15 residues. Per the germline V gene, CDR1 is MNHEY and CDR2 is SVGAGI. The CDR3 sequence: CASSPDRDLGQPQHF. As DNA, the CDR3 is TGTGCCAGCAGCCCCGACAGGGATCTCGGTCAGCCCCAGCATTTT.

This clonotype was seen just once. The chain combines TRBV7-9 with TRBJ1-5; 8 nucleotides align to TRBD1. Trimming removed 4 bases from V and 2 bases from J; junction bases left unmatched: 7. CDR3 size: 16 residues. CDR1 is SEHNR and CDR2 is FQNEAQ in the germline V gene (reference sequence). In DNA, the CDR3 is TGTGCCAGCAGCTCGACAGGGGATTCGGGCAATCAGCCCCAGCATTTT. This encodes CASSSTGDSGNQPQHF.

Note on this clonotype: Possible read error: a much larger clone is one base away. The chain uses TRBV4-1 and TRBJ1-6; a possible D gene is TRBD1 (6 bases). This CDR3 contains 16 residues. Germline lookup yields CDR1 MGHRA and CDR2 YSYEKL. V dropped 5 bases and J dropped 5 bases, with 16 bases sitting between them. CDR3 DNA: TGCGCCAGCAGCTCCCATGGACAGAGCCATAATTCACCCCTCCACTTT. Residues: CASSSHGQSHNSPLHF.